The 7 T cell receptor beta chains below all came from one sample that was sequenced in a study of blood T cell repertoires in COVID-19. Data came from immunoSEQ multiplex PCR; TCRdb stores just in-frame clones and leaves some out. The sample lists some 300,000 clones; around 90% were seen once. The sequencing sample was made of peripheral blood. These receptors were taken from a woman aged 45-65 years with COVID-19, enrolled during active disease.

The V gene is TRBV2, the J gene TRBJ2-7; 9 nucleotides line up with TRBD2. This CDR3 comprises 12 residues. The junction had 3 bases not matched to a gene; V was cut back by 6 bases and J by 6 bases. Germline V gene data show CDR1 as SNHLY and CDR2 as FYNNEI. The chain's CDR3 is CASSRGGGEQYF. CDR3 coding DNA: TGTGCCAGCAGCCGCGGGGGGGGCGAGCAGTACTTC.

V usage is TRBV4-3 and J usage is TRBJ2-5; 7 bases are shared with TRBD1. Germline CDR1 reads LGHNA; CDR2 reads YSLEER. The CDR3 totals 16 residues. Trimming cost V 4 bases and J 2 bases; bases outside gene matches: 10. The CDR3 nucleotides read TGCGCCAGCAGCCCCGAACCCGGGACAGTTCAAGAGACCCAGTACTTC. As protein: CASSPEPGTVQETQYF.

About this clone: In the same sample, other DNA sequences code for this CDR3. The CDR3 region is CSVGLAGRTDTQYF. The CDR3 DNA follows: TGCAGCGTAGGACTAGCGGGACGGACAGATACGCAGTATTTT. This rearrangement joins TRBV29-1 to TRBJ2-3; 12 nucleotides align to TRBD2. The length of the CDR3 is 14 residues. Germline values: CDR1 SQVTM, CDR2 ANQGSEA. The ends lost 6 bases at V and 3 bases at J; junction bases unmatched: 4.

The V call is TRBV3-1 (or the pseudogene TRBV3-2), the J call TRBJ2-2; tentatively, D is TRBD1 (5 bases). Deletions cut 1 base from V and 5 bases from J, with 8 bases between. The CDR3 is 14 residues long. Germline CDR1 LGHDT, CDR2 YNNKEL (reference sequence). In nucleotides, the CDR3 is TGTGCCAGCAGCCAAGGGAAGGGGACCGGGGAGCTGTTTTTT. This codes for CASSQGKGTGELFF.

The rearrangement links TRBV14 to TRBJ1-2; no reliable D call. The CDR3 covers 16 residues. The germline V gene encodes CDR1 SGHDN and CDR2 FVKESK. V shed 4 bases and J shed 0 bases, with 15 bases lying between them. This chain's CDR3 is CASSRSGWATNYGYTF. CDR3 coding DNA: TGTGCCAGCAGCCGATCAGGCTGGGCTACTAACTATGGCTACACCTTC. The variable domain in full, with the rest retrieved from reference TRBV14 and TRBJ1-2, is EAGVTQFPSHSVIEKGQTVTLRCDPISGHDNLYWYRRVMGKEIKFLLHFVKESKQDESGMPNNRFLAERTGGTYSTLKVQPAELEDSGVYFCASSRSGWATNYGYTFGSGTRLTVV.

The rearrangement links TRBV18 to TRBJ2-1, with 7 bases lining up with TRBD2. Trimming took 3 bases from V and 5 from J; bases not matched to a gene: 7. The germline gives CDR1 KGHSH, CDR2 LQKENI. The CDR3 contains 15 residues. The CDR3 DNA sequence: TGTGCCAGCTCACCTTCTACGGGACTAAACAATGAGCAGTTCTTC. Translating it yields CASSPSTGLNNEQFF.

The sample holds a few counts of this clone. This chain uses TRBV11-1 with TRBJ2-1; D is possibly TRBD2 (6 bases). This CDR3 region has 15 residues. Germline V lookup: CDR1 SGHAT, CDR2 FQDESV (reference sequence). V was clipped by 5 bases and J by 2 bases, with 13 bases between them. Here the CDR3 reads CASSPLGGPYNEQFF. As DNA, the CDR3 is TGTGCCAGCAGCCCACTAGGAGGGCCCTACAATGAGCAGTTCTTC.